The subject of this entry is one T cell receptor beta chain. Its antigen has not been determined. Base-call qualities are not available, and no considerably larger clone is one nucleotide away. This specimen comes from a study of blood T cell repertoires in COVID-19 (dated by TCRdb to about 2020). Turning to the overall study: The collaborator samples originated in the United States, Italy and Spain and spanned the acute and convalescent phases of COVID-19. Where available, HLA class I and class II types were taken from metadata supplied by the sample provider and were not determined by assay-based typing. The prospective study material was composed of cDNA or gDNA derived from T cells, B-cell-depleted T cells, or PBMCs. Deeply sampled blood TCRbeta repertoires from subjects exposed to, actively infected with, or recovered from COVID-19 were included in the dataset. Sample metadata almost always included a de-identified subject ID, COVID-19 status, age in years and sex. Samples came from the ongoing ImmuneRACE study (first 160 participants) plus 1,254 subjects from 6 global collaborators. A freely available public database, intended as a resource for researchers studying the immune response to SARS-CoV-2, is where the repertoires were released.

TCRbeta CDR3 regions were amplified from genomic DNA using the immunoSEQ Assay, a bias-controlled multiplex PCR. Turning to the authors' computational methods: Within the assay, amplification of reference gene primers was used to estimate how many nucleated cells each sample contained. To quantify the absolute abundance of each unique TCRbeta CDR3 rearrangement, sequence reads were collapsed and filtered. Productive Simpson clonality was computed per sample as the square root of Simpson's diversity index over productive rearrangements. TCRdb obtained this table from immuneACCESS and retained in-frame rearrangements with V and J assigned. These tables miss some clones; where compared with another copy, unresolved V genes account for less than half of the shortfall, and the remainder is unexplained. V and J calls and clone size come straight from that table; D and trimming were deduced from the DNA. Recorded for this sample are about 380,000 clones; 85% to 90% of them occurred a single time. The leading ten clones occupy 1.2% of the sample.

Study-wide findings and limitations: Clinical and demographic metadata were provided uncurated, with the amount varying by source and participant.

Enrolling through a virtual design, the prospective study's participants ranged in age from roughly 18 to 95 years and lived across approximately 25 United States geographic areas. Cohort assignment in the prospective study relied on participant-reported clinical history from a screening survey and a study questionnaire. For ImmuneRACE Cohort 3, a participant was defined as recovered based on two consecutive negative NP/OP PCR tests, clearance by a healthcare professional, or resolution of symptoms. Each participant in the prospective study had whole blood, serum and a nasopharyngeal or oropharyngeal swab collected by mobile phlebotomists. Over an approximately 2-month period, participants in the prospective study had the option of providing additional blood draws and questionnaires. Prospective study blood samples were shipped either frozen or at room temperature before DNA extraction. The sequenced sample was PBMCs or T cells enriched from blood (not recorded which). This receptor was taken from a young woman who had recovered from COVID-19.

The nucleotides read TGTGCCAGTAGTTTCAGACTAGCGGGGATTTCAGATACGCAGTATTTT. This sequence encodes CASSFRLAGISDTQYF. This receptor chain uses TRBV19 and TRBJ2-3; the central 11 bases match TRBD2. From its cysteine to its phenylalanine, the CDR3 spans 16 amino acids. Just CDR3 DNA is preserved here, 48 bases in frame from base 1. CDR1 and CDR2 are read off the germline V gene (reference sequence) as LNHDA and SQIVND. After removal of 5 bases from V and 4 bases from J, the junction retains 8 bases not matched to a gene. The CDR3, completed at both ends by the reference TRBV19 and TRBJ2-3 genes, gives the full variable domain DGGITQSPKYLFRKEGQNVTLSCEQNLNHDAMYWYRQDPGQGLRLIYYSQIVNDFQKGDIAEGYSVSREKKESFPLTVTSAQKNPTAFYLCASSFRLAGISDTQYFGPGTRLTVL.